These T cell receptor beta chains were read from a single sample in a study of lymphopenia after photon versus proton radiotherapy. Sequencing used immunoSEQ multiplex PCR; TCRdb keeps in-frame clones, though not all of them. The sample has more than 70,000 clones, 83% seen once. This material consisted of peripheral blood, taken from a patient treated with proton-based radiotherapy. All receptors come from a man aged 60 to 75 with pancreatic cancer. Both conserved end residues are part of each CDR3. D genes are given only for firm matches. Not every row has a clone size; where given, it reads once, few, many or a size class.

D gene: .
clone size: once
V gene: TRBV7-2
J gene: TRBJ1-1
CDR3 protein: CASSLLGGRGNTEAFF
CDR3 DNA: TGTGCCAGCAGCTTATTGGGGGGAAGAGGAAACACTGAAGCTTTCTTT

D gene: .
clone size: .
V gene: TRBV11-3
J gene: TRBJ2-3
CDR3 protein: CASSYPPTDTQYF
CDR3 DNA: TGTGCCAGCAGCTACCCCCCCACAGATACGCAGTATTTT

D gene: .
clone size: .
V gene: TRBV4-3
J gene: TRBJ2-1
CDR3 protein: CASSQDPAGSSYNEQFF
CDR3 DNA: TGCGCCAGCAGCCAAGATCCGGCAGGTAGCTCCTACAATGAGCAGTTCTTC

D gene: .
clone size: once
V gene: TRBV9
J gene: TRBJ2-2
CDR3 protein: CASSAHRERGRENTGELFF
CDR3 DNA: TGTGCCAGCAGCGCACATCGAGAAAGGGGGCGGGAAAACACCGGGGAGCTGTTTTTT

D gene: .
clone size: .
V gene: TRBV29-1
J gene: TRBJ2-1
CDR3 protein: CSVEGWTLSSYNEQFF
CDR3 DNA: TGCAGCGTTGAAGGATGGACTTTAAGCTCCTACAATGAGCAGTTCTTC

D gene: TRBD1
clone size: .
V gene: TRBV6-5
J gene: TRBJ2-3
CDR3 protein: CASRPGQATDTQYF
CDR3 DNA: TGTGCCAGCAGACCAGGACAGGCCACAGATACGCAGTATTTT

D gene: .
clone size: .
V gene: TRBV11-3
J gene: TRBJ2-3
CDR3 protein: CASSLSAGGDTDTQYF
CDR3 DNA: TGTGCCAGCAGCTTATCTGCAGGGGGGGATACAGATACGCAGTATTTT

D gene: .
clone size: .
V gene: TRBV19
J gene: TRBJ2-6
CDR3 protein: CASSIQGSGANVLTF
CDR3 DNA: TGTGCCAGTAGTATTCAGGGCTCTGGGGCCAACGTCCTGACTTTC

D gene: .
clone size: .
V gene: TRBV19
J gene: TRBJ1-1
CDR3 protein: CASSPPATEAFF
CDR3 DNA: TGTGCCAGTAGTCCCCCGGCCACTGAAGCTTTCTTT

D gene: .
clone size: .
V gene: TRBV6-6
J gene: TRBJ1-2
CDR3 protein: CASYAENYGYTF
CDR3 DNA: TGTGCCAGCTACGCAGAAAACTATGGCTACACCTTC

D gene: TRBD1
clone size: once
V gene: TRBV28
J gene: TRBJ2-7
CDR3 protein: CASSTSGTGGHEQYF
CDR3 DNA: TGTGCCAGCAGTACCAGCGGGACAGGGGGCCACGAGCAGTACTTC

D gene: TRBD2
clone size: once
V gene: TRBV5-6
J gene: TRBJ2-1
CDR3 protein: CASSPGGRLLGYNEQFF
CDR3 DNA: TGTGCCAGCAGCCCGGGGGGTCGACTACTCGGTTACAATGAGCAGTTCTTC

D gene: .
clone size: few
V gene: TRBV25-1
J gene: TRBJ2-7
CDR3 protein: CASSALGGSYEQYF
CDR3 DNA: TGTGCCAGCAGTGCTCTCGGGGGCTCCTACGAGCAGTACTTC

D gene: TRBD1
clone size: .
V gene: TRBV19
J gene: TRBJ1-1
CDR3 protein: CASSRTGGTYPEAFF
CDR3 DNA: TGTGCCAGTAGTAGGACAGGGGGGACTTATCCTGAAGCTTTCTTT

D gene: .
clone size: .
V gene: TRBV2
J gene: TRBJ2-1
CDR3 protein: CASSGRSGIGSEQFF
CDR3 DNA: TGTGCCAGCAGTGGCAGGAGCGGAATAGGGAGTGAGCAGTTCTTC

D gene: .
clone size: .
V gene: TRBV28
J gene: TRBJ1-5
CDR3 protein: CASSLSAGDVGQPQHF
CDR3 DNA: TGTGCCAGCAGTTTATCGGCAGGGGACGTAGGGCAGCCCCAGCATTTT

D gene: TRBD2
clone size: .
V gene: TRBV28
J gene: TRBJ2-5
CDR3 protein: CASSLVIAGDQETQYF
CDR3 DNA: TGTGCCAGCAGTTTGGTAATAGCGGGAGACCAAGAGACCCAGTACTTC

D gene: .
clone size: .
V gene: TRBV5-1
J gene: TRBJ2-7
CDR3 protein: CASSREGTVLSYEQYF
CDR3 DNA: TGCGCCAGCAGCCGTGAAGGGACCGTCCTCTCCTACGAGCAGTACTTC